Described below is a single T cell receptor (beta chain) sequence and its context. These data come from a study of blood T cells in healthy people across ages. Primed by a sample-barcoded 5' primer and a J-beta primer mix, a second PCR proceeded for about 7 to 12 cycles. TCRdb ran MiXCR on the 5' RACE reads and lists one entry per CDR3 protein. The sample lists 800,000 to 950,000 distinct CDR3 sequences; 45% to 50% were seen once. V was trimmed by 7 bases and J by 8 bases, leaving 20 bases between them. The CDR3 loop spans 13 amino acids. CDR1 and CDR2 (germline): SQVTM, ANQGSEA. The V and J genes are TRBV29-1 and TRBJ1-2; a possible D gene is TRBD1 (5 bases). The sequence was obtained from a man younger than 45 in good health. The sequenced sample was blood. The CDR3 sequence is CSAEAQGTRGYTF. The CDR3, as DNA: TGCAGCGCAGAGGCGCAGGGCACGCGGGGCTACACCTTC.